Below, 18 T cell receptor beta chains from the same sample are listed, as sequenced in a study of cytomegalovirus exposure and HLA in healthy donors. Vbeta (60) and Jbeta (13) primers were used in the PCR. The table came from immunoSEQ multiplex PCR; TCRdb's copy has only in-frame clones and leaves some out. The sample lists 95,000 to 150,000 clones, approximately 78% occurring once. The source material was PBMCs. Receptor source: a middle-aged man in good health and CMV-seronegative.

This clone was observed a single time. Other DNA sequences in the same sample also yield this CDR3. The CDR3 DNA is TGCGCCAGCAGCCAAGGACAGGGGAGCTCCTACGAGCAGTACTTC. The encoded protein is CASSQGQGSSYEQYF. The chain carries TRBV4-3 and TRBJ2-7, with TRBD1 matching over 8 bases. The CDR3 consists of 15 residues. V dropped 1 base and J dropped 0; count of bases not matched to a gene: 2. In germline, CDR1 is LGHNA, CDR2 YSLEER.

This clone occurred once. The CDR3 spells CASSQDQGRVTEAFF. The DNA for the CDR3 is TGTGCCAGCTCACAAGACCAGGGGAGGGTCACTGAAGCTTTCTTT. The gene calls are TRBV18 and TRBJ1-1; D is possibly TRBD1 (6 bases). Between the trimmed V and J ends, which lost 4 bases and 4 bases, there was a span of 16 bases. Germline CDR1 KGHSH, CDR2 LQKENI. The CDR3 is made up of 15 amino acids.

The chain is built from TRBV4-3 and TRBJ1-3, with 9 bases fitting TRBD1. The J segment lost 4 bases and the V segment lost 0 bases, leaving 7 bases of the junction unmatched. Germline assignment: CDR1 LGHNA and CDR2 YSLEER. The length of the CDR3 is 17 residues. The CDR3 region has the DNA TGCGCCAGCAGCCAAGATTGGTCTGGGACAGGGGGAAACACCATATATTTT. Its translation: CASSQDWSGTGGNTIYF.

The V call is TRBV19, the J call TRBJ1-5; 8 bases line up with TRBD1. The J segment lost 0 bases and the V segment lost 7 bases, leaving 5 bases of the junction unmatched. The CDR3 has 15 amino acids. The V gene's germline CDR1 is LNHDA and CDR2 SQIVND (reference sequence). CDR3 bases: TGTGCCAGTACTCCAGGGGGCGGTAGCAATCAGCCCCAGCATTTT. Translating it yields CASTPGGGSNQPQHF.

The chain couples TRBV27 to TRBJ2-1, with 8 bases aligning to TRBD2. This CDR3 is 15 amino acids long. CDR1 and CDR2 (germline): MNHEY, SMNVEV (reference sequence). The V and J ends lost 5 bases and 2 bases, in that order; junction bases with no gene match: 5. CDR3: CASSSGRGTYNEQFF. In DNA, the CDR3 is TGTGCCAGCAGTAGCGGGAGAGGGACCTACAATGAGCAGTTCTTC.

This clone was seen only a few times. The gene calls are TRBV5-6 and TRBJ1-1; D is uncertain. V was cut by 4 bases and J by 0 bases, with 10 bases left in between. Germline CDR1 is SGHDT and CDR2 is YYEEEE. The CDR3 consists of 14 residues. CDR3 sequence: CASSRGDMNTEAFF. In nucleotides, the CDR3 is TGTGCCAGCAGCCGTGGAGATATGAACACTGAAGCTTTCTTT.

The rearrangement uses TRBV19 and TRBJ2-5, with TRBD1 as a possible D gene (5 bases). V lost 7 bases and J 0 bases, leaving 12 bases between the germline ends. This CDR3 region has 14 residues. Germline CDR1 LNHDA, CDR2 SQIVND (reference sequence). The CDR3 coding sequence is TGTGCCAGTAAGGGGTGGGGAAACCAAGAGACCCAGTACTTC. The encoded protein is CASKGWGNQETQYF.

This clone appeared a single time. The CDR3 is CAWSSGQGSYEQYF. The CDR3, as DNA: TGTGCCTGGAGTTCGGGACAGGGATCCTACGAGCAGTACTTC. The chain has TRBV30 and TRBJ2-5, with TRBD1 matching 9 bases. The tail of the sequence fits TRBJ2-7 better, so the J call may be wrong. CDR3 length equals 14 residues. The germline CDR1 and CDR2 sequences are GTSNPN and SVGIG (reference sequence).

This clone was recorded once. The chain joins TRBV19 to TRBJ2-1; D unresolved. Germline values: CDR1 LNHDA, CDR2 SQIVND (reference sequence). CDR3 length: 16 amino acids. Between the trimmed V and J ends, which lost 7 bases and 4 bases, there was a span of 20 bases. The CDR3 DNA is TGTGCCAGTACCCAGAGAGGAGCTCTCAGTTACAATGAGCAGTTCTTC. Translated, it gives CASTQRGALSYNEQFF.

This clone has just one count. The chain is built from TRBV11-3 and TRBJ1-2, with D uncertain. The CDR3 sequence is 14 residues long. The V end was cut by 3 bases, the J end by 8 bases, with 16 bases between. The germline CDR1 and CDR2 sequences are SGHNT and YENEEA. CDR3 DNA: TGTGCCAGCAGCTTCGCCGACTTTTACGAGGGCTACACCTTC. Translating it yields CASSFADFYEGYTF. Variable domain in full (rest from reference TRBV11-3 and TRBJ1-2): EAGVVQSPRYKIIEKKQPVAFWCNPISGHNTLYWYLQNLGQGPELLIRYENEEAVDDSQLPKDRFSAERLKGVDSTLKIQPAELGDSAVYLCASSFADFYEGYTFGSGTRLTVV.

The V gene is TRBV27, the J gene TRBJ1-5, with TRBD1 as a possible D gene (6 bases). Germline V CDR1 and CDR2: MNHEY, SMNVEV (reference sequence). V lost 3 bases and J 8 bases, leaving 11 bases between the germline ends. The CDR3 covers 13 residues. The CDR3 here is CASSFQGHEPQHF. The CDR3 DNA is TGTGCCAGCAGTTTTCAGGGGCACGAGCCCCAGCATTTT.

V and J are TRBV7-3 and TRBJ2-7, with 7 bases matching TRBD1. CDR1 and CDR2 from the germline V gene are SGHTA and FQGTGA. V dropped 5 bases and J dropped 0; count of bases not matched to a gene: 4. This CDR3 spans 14 amino acids. The CDR3 sequence is CASSGQESSYEQYF. CDR3 coding DNA: TGTGCCAGCAGCGGACAGGAGAGCTCCTACGAGCAGTACTTC.

The chain uses TRBV7-2 and TRBJ2-7; D is undetermined. The CDR3 runs 11 residues. V was shortened by 7 bases and J by 3 bases, with 7 bases between the two germline ends. CDR1 and CDR2 from the germline V gene are SGHTA and FQGNSA. CDR3 in DNA: TGTGCCAGCACCTCTAGCTACGAGCAGTACTTC. It translates to CASTSSYEQYF.

The chain links TRBV11-3 to TRBJ1-1; tentative D call: TRBD1 (6 bases). This CDR3 has 13 residues. The germline V and J ends were trimmed by 5 bases and 1 base, with 8 bases remaining between them. The germline CDR1 and CDR2 sequences are SGHNT and YENEEA. The CDR3 coding sequence is TGTGCCAGCAGCAGGGGACAGAACACTGAAGCTTTCTTT. Protein product: CASSRGQNTEAFF.

This rearrangement joins TRBV7-2 to TRBJ2-1; 10 bases align to TRBD2. Germline assignment: CDR1 SGHTA and CDR2 FQGNSA. J was trimmed by 5 bases and V by 5 bases; bases with no gene match: 6. The CDR3 has 15 amino acids. CDR3 sequence (DNA): TGTGCCAGCAGCCCGCGGACTAGCGGAAACAATGAGCAGTTCTTC. This sequence encodes CASSPRTSGNNEQFF.

This chain links TRBV6-4 with TRBJ1-1; D may be TRBD1 (6 bases). This CDR3 is built from 13 residues. V dropped 5 bases and J dropped 2 bases, with 9 bases sitting between them. The germline V gene has CDR1 MRHNA and CDR2 SNTAGT. CDR3 protein: CASSMTGNTEAFF. The CDR3 coding sequence is TGTGCCAGCAGTATGACAGGCAACACTGAAGCTTTCTTT.

This chain links TRBV19 with TRBJ1-2, with a weak D call TRBD1 (5 bases). CDR1 and CDR2 from the germline V gene are LNHDA and SQIVND (reference sequence). The length of the CDR3 is 15 residues. Trimming removed 3 bases at V and 3 bases at J, with 14 bases between. DNA for the CDR3: TGTGCCAGTAGTATTGGGGGGATTCTCTACTATGGCTACACCTTC. Its translation: CASSIGGILYYGYTF.

The V and J genes are TRBV9 and TRBJ2-3; the D gene is possibly TRBD2 (6 bases). Deletions cut 6 bases from V and 5 bases from J, with 16 bases between. CDR1 is SGDLS, CDR2 YYNGEE, per germline. CDR3 length equals 14 residues. The CDR3 protein is CASTPGREGDTQYF. The CDR3 coding sequence is TGTGCCAGCACCCCCGGGCGGGAAGGAGATACGCAGTATTTT.